These 2 T cell receptor beta chains were all obtained from the same sample, sequenced in a study of blood T cell repertoires in COVID-19. Some clones are missing from TCRdb's copy, which holds only in-frame ones; the method was immunoSEQ multiplex PCR. The table lists roughly 43,000 clones, 89% of them singletons, with around a sixth in the top ten. The sample taken for sequencing was peripheral blood. The source is a man between 65 and 85 years old with active COVID-19.

V is TRBV3-1 (or the pseudogene TRBV3-2) and J is TRBJ2-5; 15 bases fit TRBD2. The CDR3 runs to 19 residues. From germline, CDR1 is LGHDT and CDR2 YNNKEL (reference sequence). J was trimmed by 2 bases and V by 3 bases; bases with no gene match: 10. CDR3 DNA sequence: TGTGCCAGCAGCCAGGGACTAGCGGGGGGCCGTCCCCTACAAGAGACCCAGTACTTC. Protein sequence: CASSQGLAGGRPLQETQYF.

The chain uses TRBV21-1 and TRBJ1-1; the table assigns TRBD1, which was not confirmed against the DNA. TRBV21-1 is designated a pseudogene. The CDR3 covers 15 residues. The CDR3 spells CASSTPGQGGTEAFF. The CDR3, as DNA: TGTGCCAGCAGCACTCCGGGACAGGGGGGCACTGAAGCTTTCTTT.